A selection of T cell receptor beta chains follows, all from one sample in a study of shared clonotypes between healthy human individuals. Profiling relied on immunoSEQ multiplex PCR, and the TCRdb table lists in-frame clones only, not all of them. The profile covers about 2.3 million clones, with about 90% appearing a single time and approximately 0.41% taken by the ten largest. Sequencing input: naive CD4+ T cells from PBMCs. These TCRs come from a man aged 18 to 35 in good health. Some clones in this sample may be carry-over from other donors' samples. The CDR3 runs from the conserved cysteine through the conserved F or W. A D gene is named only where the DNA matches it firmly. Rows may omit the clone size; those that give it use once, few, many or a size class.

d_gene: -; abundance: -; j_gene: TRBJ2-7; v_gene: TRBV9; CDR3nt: TGTGCCAGCAGCGTAGCTAGCAGCCCCTACGAGCAGTACTTC; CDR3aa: CASSVASSPYEQYF
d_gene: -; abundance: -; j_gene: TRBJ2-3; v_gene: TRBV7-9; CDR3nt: TGTGCCAGCAGCTTAGATAGTGCAGATACGCAGTATTTT; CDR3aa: CASSLDSADTQYF
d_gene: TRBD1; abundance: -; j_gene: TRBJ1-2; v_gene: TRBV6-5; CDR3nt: TGTGCCAGCAGTTACTCGACATTCGACAGGGCGGGTGGCTACACCTTC; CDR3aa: CASSYSTFDRAGGYTF
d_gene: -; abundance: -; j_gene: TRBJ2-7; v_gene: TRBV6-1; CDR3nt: TGTGCCAGCAGTGGGATCTCCTACGAGCAGTACTTC; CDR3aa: CASSGISYEQYF
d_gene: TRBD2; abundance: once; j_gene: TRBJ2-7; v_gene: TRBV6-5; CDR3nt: TGTGCCAGCAGACCCACTAGCGGGAGAATCTACGAGCAGTACTTC; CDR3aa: CASRPTSGRIYEQYF
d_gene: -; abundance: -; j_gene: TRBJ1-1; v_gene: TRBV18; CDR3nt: TGTGCCAGCTCGCGGATGACAGGGAACACTGAAGCTTTCTTT; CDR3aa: CASSRMTGNTEAFF
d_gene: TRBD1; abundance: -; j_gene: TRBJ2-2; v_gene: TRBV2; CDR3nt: TGTGCCAGCAGTGACCAGGGGGTGGGGGAGCTGTTTTTT; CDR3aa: CASSDQGVGELFF
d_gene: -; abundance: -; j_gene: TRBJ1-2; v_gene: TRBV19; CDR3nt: TGTGCCAGTAGTATGCCCCCCGGGGGTAGTGGCTACACCTTC; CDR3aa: CASSMPPGGSGYTF
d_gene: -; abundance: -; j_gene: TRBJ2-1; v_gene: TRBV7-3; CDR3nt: TGTGCCAGCAGCCTCGGTCTTTCTCTTCCCAATGAGCAGTTCTTC; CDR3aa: CASSLGLSLPNEQFF
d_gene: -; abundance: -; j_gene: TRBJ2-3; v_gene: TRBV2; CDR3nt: TGTGCCAGCAGCGGTTCAGGGGCCACAGATACGCAGTATTTT; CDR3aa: CASSGSGATDTQYF
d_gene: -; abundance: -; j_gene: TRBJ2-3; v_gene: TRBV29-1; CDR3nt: TGCAGCGTTGAAGATCTTGTCCTTAGGGCAGATACGCAGTATTTT; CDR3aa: CSVEDLVLRADTQYF
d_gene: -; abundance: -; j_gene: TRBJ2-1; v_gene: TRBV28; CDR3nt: TGTGCCAGCAGCCAACGGGCGAATCGGGGTGAGCAGTTCTTC; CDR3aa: CASSQRANRGEQFF
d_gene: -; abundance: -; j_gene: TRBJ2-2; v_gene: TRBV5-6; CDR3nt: TGTGCCAGCAGCTTGGGCAGGGCTAAGTACACCGGGGAGCTGTTTTTT; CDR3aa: CASSLGRAKYTGELFF
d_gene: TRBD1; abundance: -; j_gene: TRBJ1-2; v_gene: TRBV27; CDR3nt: TGTGCCAGCAGTTTTCGACAGGGTATTTTTAGTGGCTACACCTTC; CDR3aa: CASSFRQGIFSGYTF
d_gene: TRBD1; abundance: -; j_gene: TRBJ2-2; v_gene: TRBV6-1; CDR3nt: TGTGCCAGCAGTGAATGGACAGGGGGCAAGAGAAGGCTGTTTTTT; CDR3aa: CASSEWTGGKRRLFF
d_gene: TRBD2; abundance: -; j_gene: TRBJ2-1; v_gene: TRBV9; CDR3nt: TGTGCCAGCAGCGGGGAGGGCCGAGGGTACAATGAGCAGTTCTTC; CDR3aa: CASSGEGRGYNEQFF
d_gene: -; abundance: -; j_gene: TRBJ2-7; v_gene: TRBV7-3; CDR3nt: TGTGCCAGCAGCCCCGACCGGACAACCCTCCGGGACGAGCAGTACTTC; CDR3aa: CASSPDRTTLRDEQYF
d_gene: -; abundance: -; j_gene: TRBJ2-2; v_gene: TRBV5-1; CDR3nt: TGCGCCAGCAGCTTGCCGCCGAGGGACACCGGGGAGCTGTTTTTT; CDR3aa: CASSLPPRDTGELFF
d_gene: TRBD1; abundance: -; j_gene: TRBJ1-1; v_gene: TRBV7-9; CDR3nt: TGTGCCAGCAGCTTGGAAGGGGGCACCACTGAAGCTTTCTTT; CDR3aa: CASSLEGGTTEAFF
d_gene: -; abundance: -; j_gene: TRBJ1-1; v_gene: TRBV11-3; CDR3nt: TGTGCCAGCAGCTTATCGGGGGAGAACACTGAAGCTTTCTTT; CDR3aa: CASSLSGENTEAFF
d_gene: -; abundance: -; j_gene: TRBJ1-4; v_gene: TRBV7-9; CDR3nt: TGTGCCAGCAGCTCCGATCAGTCTACTACAGACGAAAAACTGTTTTTT; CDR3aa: CASSSDQSTTDEKLFF
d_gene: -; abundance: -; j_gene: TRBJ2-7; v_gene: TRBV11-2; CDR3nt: TGTGCCAGCAGCCCACCCCGACGGGGCAATTTCTCCTACGAGCAGTACTTC; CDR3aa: CASSPPRRGNFSYEQYF
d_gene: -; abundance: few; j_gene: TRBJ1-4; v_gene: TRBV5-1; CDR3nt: TGCGCCAGCAGCTTGGCGCAGAAGTCTGAAAAACTGTTTTTT; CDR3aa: CASSLAQKSEKLFF
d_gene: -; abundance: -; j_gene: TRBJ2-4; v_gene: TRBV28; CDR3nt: TGTGCCAGCAGCGCTGCGGGGCCACCCAAAAACATTCAGTACTTC; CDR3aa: CASSAAGPPKNIQYF
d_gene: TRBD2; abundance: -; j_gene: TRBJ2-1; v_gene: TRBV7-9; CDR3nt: TGTGCCAGCAGCTTTTGGACTAGCGGGGAGAGAGATGAGCAGTTCTTC; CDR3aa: CASSFWTSGERDEQFF
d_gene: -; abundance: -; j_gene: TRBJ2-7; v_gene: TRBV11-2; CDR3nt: TGTGCCAGCAGCTTAAGAGTGTTCTCCTACGAGCAGTACTTC; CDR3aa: CASSLRVFSYEQYF
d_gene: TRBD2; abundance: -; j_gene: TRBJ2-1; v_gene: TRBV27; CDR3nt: TGTGCCAGCAGTTTACTCGGGACTAGCGGGACGATGGGGAATGAGCAGTTCTTC; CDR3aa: CASSLLGTSGTMGNEQFF
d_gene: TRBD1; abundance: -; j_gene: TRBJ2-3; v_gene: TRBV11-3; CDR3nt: TGTGCCAGCAGCTTAGATCACGACAGGGGGGGAACAGATACGCAGTATTTT; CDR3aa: CASSLDHDRGGTDTQYF
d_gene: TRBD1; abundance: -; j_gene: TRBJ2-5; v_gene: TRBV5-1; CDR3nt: TGCGCCAGCAGCCGAGGGACAGCCCAAGAGACCCAGTACTTC; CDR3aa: CASSRGTAQETQYF
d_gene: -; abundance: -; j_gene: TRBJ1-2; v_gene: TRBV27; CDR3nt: TGTGCCAGCAGCCCTCGGGGGGTGGGGCTGGGTGGCTACACCTTC; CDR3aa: CASSPRGVGLGGYTF
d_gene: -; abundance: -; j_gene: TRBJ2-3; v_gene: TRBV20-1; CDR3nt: TGCAGTGCCACAGATACGCAGTATTTT; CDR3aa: CSATDTQYF
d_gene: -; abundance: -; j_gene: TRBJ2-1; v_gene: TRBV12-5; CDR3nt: TGTGCTAGTGGTCCCCTCGGACGGCGCAATGAGCAGTTCTTC; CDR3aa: CASGPLGRRNEQFF
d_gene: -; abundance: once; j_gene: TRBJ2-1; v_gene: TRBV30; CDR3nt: TGTGCCTGGAACGGCAGGGAAGTCTACAATGAGCAGTTCTTC; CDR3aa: CAWNGREVYNEQFF
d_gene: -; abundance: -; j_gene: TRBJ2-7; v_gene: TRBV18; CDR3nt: TGTGCCAGCTCACCCGGGCGAGCACCCTACGAGCAGTACTTC; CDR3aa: CASSPGRAPYEQYF
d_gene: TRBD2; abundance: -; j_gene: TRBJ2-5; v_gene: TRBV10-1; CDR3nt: TGCGCCAGCAGACTAGCGGGAGAAGAGACCCAGTACTTC; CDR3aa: CASRLAGEETQYF
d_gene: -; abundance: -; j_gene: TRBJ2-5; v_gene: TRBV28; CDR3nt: TGTGCCAGCGCAAGACACCAGATGGGCCAAGAGACCCAGTACTTC; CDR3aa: CASARHQMGQETQYF
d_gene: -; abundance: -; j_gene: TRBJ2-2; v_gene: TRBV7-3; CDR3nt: TGTGCCAGCAGCTTAAACCAGGGGGGCTACACCGGGGAGCTGTTTTTT; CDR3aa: CASSLNQGGYTGELFF
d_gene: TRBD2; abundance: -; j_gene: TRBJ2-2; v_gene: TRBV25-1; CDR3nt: TGTGCCAGCAGCCCGGCGGGAGTCAGCACCGGGGAGCTGTTTTTT; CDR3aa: CASSPAGVSTGELFF
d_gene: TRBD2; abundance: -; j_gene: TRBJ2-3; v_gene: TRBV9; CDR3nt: TGTGCCAGCAGCGGGAGACTAGCGGGTACCACAGATACGCAGTATTTT; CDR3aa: CASSGRLAGTTDTQYF